The clone carrying this T cell receptor beta chain has at least ten counts. Library construction for TCR beta used iRepertoire HTBI primers and Arm-PCR of CDR3 regions. In TCRdb, the multiplex PCR reads were re-called with MiXCR into one record per CDR3 protein. The sample has a few hundred thousand distinct CDR3 sequences; around a fifth are singletons. This CDR3 comprises 14 residues. From germline, CDR1 is MDHEN and CDR2 SYDVKM. The germline V and J ends were trimmed by 5 bases and 8 bases, with 18 bases remaining between them. This sample is drawn from a study of regulatory T cells in long-lasting Graves disease. Time point reported: persistent/refractory GD, antithyroid drugs over 5 years with positive TRAb. PBMC RNA was the source of the TCR library.

This TCR was recovered from a female donor with Graves disease. Material: peripheral blood mononuclear cells (PBMCs), obtained when the disease was refractory, from a patient treated with antithyroid drugs. J is TRBJ1-2 and V is TRBV28; D might be TRBD1 (6 bases). This chain's CDR3 is CASSISTGLWGYTF. The CDR3 DNA reads TGTGCCAGCAGTATCTCGACAGGCCTTTGGGGCTACACCTTC.